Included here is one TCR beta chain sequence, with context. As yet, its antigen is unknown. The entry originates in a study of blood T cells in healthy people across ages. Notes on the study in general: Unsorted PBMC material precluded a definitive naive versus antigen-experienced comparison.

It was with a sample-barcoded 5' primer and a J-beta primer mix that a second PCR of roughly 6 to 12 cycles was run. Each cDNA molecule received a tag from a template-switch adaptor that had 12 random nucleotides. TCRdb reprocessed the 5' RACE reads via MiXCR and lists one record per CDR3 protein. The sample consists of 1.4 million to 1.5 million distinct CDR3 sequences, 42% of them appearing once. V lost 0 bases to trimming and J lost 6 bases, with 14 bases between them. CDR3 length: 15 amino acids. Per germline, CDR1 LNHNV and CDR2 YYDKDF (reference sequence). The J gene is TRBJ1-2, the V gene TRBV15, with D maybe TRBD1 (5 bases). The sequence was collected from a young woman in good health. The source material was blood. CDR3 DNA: TGTGCCACCAGCAGAGATCGAGGTTTAGGGGATGGCTACACCTTC. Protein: CATSRDRGLGDGYTF.